The 11 T cell receptor beta chains below all came from one sample that was sequenced in a study of blood T cell repertoires in COVID-19. Generated by immunoSEQ multiplex PCR, the TCRdb table keeps only in-frame clones and is missing some. The sample lists fewer than 150,000 clones; around 89% were seen once. Sequenced material: peripheral blood. Receptors were obtained from a woman of 80 years or more with acute or convalescent COVID-19.

The chain joins TRBV5-4 to TRBJ1-3; no firm D call. This CDR3 comprises 14 residues. Trimming took 0 bases from V and 4 from J, leaving 8 bases between them. Germline-derived CDR1 and CDR2 are SGHNT and YYREEE (reference sequence). CDR3 residues: CASSLGYTGNTIYF. The DNA for the CDR3 is TGTGCCAGCAGCTTGGGGTACACAGGAAACACCATATATTTT.

The chain uses TRBV5-1 and TRBJ2-1; D not certain. The CDR3 runs to 15 residues. Trimming removed 1 base from V and 2 bases from J, with 10 bases in between. Germline assignment: CDR1 SGHRS and CDR2 YFSETQ. CDR3 in DNA: TGCGCCAGCAGCTTGACGCAGGCCGCCTACAATGAGCAGTTCTTC. Its translation: CASSLTQAAYNEQFF.

V usage is TRBV6-4 and J usage is TRBJ2-3, with D possibly matching TRBD2 (5 bases). Trimming stripped 6 bases from V and 0 bases from J, with 10 bases between. The germline gives CDR1 MRHNA, CDR2 SNTAGT. The CDR3 has 14 amino acids. The DNA of the CDR3 is TGTGCCAGCAGGAGGACTGCTAGCACAGATACGCAGTATTTT. Its translation: CASRRTASTDTQYF.

The V gene is TRBV30, the J gene TRBJ1-6, with D hard to call. This CDR3 has 13 residues. Per germline, CDR1 GTSNPN and CDR2 SVGIG (reference sequence). V was pared by 3 bases and J by 6 bases, with 9 bases between. CDR3 in amino acids: CAWRYSGNSPLHF. CDR3 sequence (DNA): TGTGCCTGGAGGTACAGTGGTAATTCACCCCTCCACTTT.

V usage is TRBV5-1 and J usage is TRBJ1-1; TRBD1 matches 9 bases. With V trimmed by 4 bases and J by 1 base, 5 bases remained unmatched. Germline CDR1 SGHRS, CDR2 YFSETQ. This CDR3 has 15 residues. In nucleotides, the CDR3 is TGCGCCAGCAGCCGGGGACAGGGAAGGAACACTGAAGCTTTCTTT. As protein: CASSRGQGRNTEAFF.

V usage is TRBV6-5 and J usage is TRBJ1-1; the D gene is possibly TRBD1 (6 bases). The CDR3 is made up of 15 amino acids. The germline gives CDR1 MNHEY, CDR2 SVGAGI. Trimming removed 2 bases at V and 2 bases at J, with 12 bases between. CDR3 nucleotide sequence: TGTGCCAGCAGTTACCACAGAGGGGGAAACACTGAAGCTTTCTTT. This codes for CASSYHRGGNTEAFF.

This chain connects TRBV25-1 to TRBJ2-2, with D tentatively TRBD1 (5 bases). V dropped 1 base and J dropped 0 bases, with 9 bases sitting between them. Germline V lookup: CDR1 MGHDK, CDR2 SYGVNS. This CDR3 is built from 16 residues. The CDR3 here is CASSESTAPNTGELFF. The CDR3 DNA follows: TGTGCCAGCAGTGAATCGACAGCGCCGAACACCGGGGAGCTGTTTTTT. Using reference TRBV25-1 and TRBJ2-2 for the parts outside the CDR3, the full variable domain is EADIYQTPRYLVIGTGKKITLECSQTMGHDKMYWYQQDPGMELHLIHYSYGVNSTEKGDLSSESTVSRIRTEHFPLTLESARPSHTSQYLCASSESTAPNTGELFFGEGSRLTVL.

The chain has TRBV30 and TRBJ1-1, with 7 bases fitting TRBD1. Germline V gives CDR1 GTSNPN, CDR2 SVGIG (reference sequence). The V gene end was trimmed by 5 bases and the J gene end by 0 bases; junction bases not matched to a gene: 12. The CDR3 has 16 amino acids. The CDR3 protein is CAWGRGPLVLNTEAFF. The CDR3, as DNA: TGTGCCTGGGGTAGGGGGCCCCTAGTTCTGAACACTGAAGCTTTCTTT. Full variable domain (rest looked up from reference TRBV30 and TRBJ1-1): SQTIHQWPATLVQPVGSPLSLECTVEGTSNPNLYWYRQAAGRGLQLLFYSVGIGQISSEVPQNLSASRPQDRQFILSSKKLLLSDSGFYLCAWGRGPLVLNTEAFFGQGTRLTVV.

This chain connects TRBV7-2 to TRBJ1-3, with TRBD1 matching over 9 bases. With V trimmed by 0 bases and J by 7 bases, 4 bases remained unmatched. The CDR3 spans 15 residues. Germline CDR1 reads SGHTA; CDR2 reads FQGNSA. CDR3 DNA sequence: TGTGCCAGCAGCTTAGCGTTAGGACAGGGGAACACCATATATTTT. As protein: CASSLALGQGNTIYF.

The CDR3 region is CASSLGGRNTEAFF. DNA for the CDR3: TGTGCCAGCAGCCTCGGGGGTAGGAACACTGAAGCTTTCTTT. The chain couples TRBV9 to TRBJ1-1, with D tentatively TRBD1 (5 bases). The CDR3 loop spans 14 amino acids. Trimming left V 4 bases short and J 1 base short, with 11 bases between. Germline V gene lookup returns CDR1 SGDLS and CDR2 YYNGEE.

The chain joins TRBV14 to TRBJ1-2; D is possibly TRBD1 (5 bases). Per germline, CDR1 SGHDN and CDR2 FVKESK. V shed 4 bases and J shed 4 bases, with 13 bases lying between them. The CDR3 runs 14 residues. DNA for the CDR3: TGTGCCAGCAGCCCAGGGTCCATTGGCTATGGCTACACCTTC. Its protein product is CASSPGSIGYGYTF.